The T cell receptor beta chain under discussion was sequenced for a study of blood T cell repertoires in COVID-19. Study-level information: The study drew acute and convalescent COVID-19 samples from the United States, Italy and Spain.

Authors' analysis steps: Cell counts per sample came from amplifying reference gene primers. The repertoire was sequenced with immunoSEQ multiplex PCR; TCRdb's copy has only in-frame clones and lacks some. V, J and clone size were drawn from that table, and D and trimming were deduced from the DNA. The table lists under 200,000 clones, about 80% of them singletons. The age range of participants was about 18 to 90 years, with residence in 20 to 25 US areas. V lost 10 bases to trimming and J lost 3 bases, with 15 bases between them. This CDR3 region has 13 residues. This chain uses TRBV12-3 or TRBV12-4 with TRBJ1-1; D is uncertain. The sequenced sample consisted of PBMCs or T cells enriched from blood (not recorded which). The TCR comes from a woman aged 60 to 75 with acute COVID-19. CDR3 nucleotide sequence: TGTGCCACCTCGGTCTACCTGGACACTGAAGCTTTCTTT. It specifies CATSVYLDTEAFF.